The clone carrying this T cell receptor beta chain was observed a single time. Original data processing: Nucleated cell number was recorded as an estimate derived from reference gene primer amplification. The method was immunoSEQ multiplex PCR; TCRdb's version includes in-frame clones alone and lacks a portion of them. Clone size and V and J calls were adopted from that table, with D and trimming inferred from the DNA. The sample consists of about 180,000 clones, roughly 87% of them appearing once. The data derive from a study of blood T cell repertoires in COVID-19. Study details: The origin of the acute and convalescent COVID-19 samples was the United States, Italy and Spain. T cells, B-cell-depleted T cells, or PBMCs provided the cDNA or gDNA that served as material.

With V trimmed by 0 bases and J by 0 bases, 5 bases remained unmatched. Germline V CDR1 and CDR2: LGHNA, YNFKEQ. This CDR3 is 17 amino acids long. The chain employs TRBV4-2 and TRBJ2-1; TRBD2 aligns across 7 bases. Sequencing used peripheral blood. This TCR was recovered from a man between 18 and 29 years old who had recovered from COVID-19. The CDR3 DNA reads as TGTGCCAGCAGCCAAGACGGGGGGAGGACCTCCTACAATGAGCAGTTCTTC. Its translation: CASSQDGGRTSYNEQFF.